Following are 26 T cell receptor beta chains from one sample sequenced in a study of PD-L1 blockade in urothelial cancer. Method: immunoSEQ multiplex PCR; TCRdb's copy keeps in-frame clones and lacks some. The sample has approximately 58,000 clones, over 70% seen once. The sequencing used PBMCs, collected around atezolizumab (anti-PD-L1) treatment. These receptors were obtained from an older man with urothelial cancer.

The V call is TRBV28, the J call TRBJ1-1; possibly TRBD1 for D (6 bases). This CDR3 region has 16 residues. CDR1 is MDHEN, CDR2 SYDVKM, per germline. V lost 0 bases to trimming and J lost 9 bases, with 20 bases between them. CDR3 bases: TGTGCCAGCAGTTTATGGTGGGGGCCACAAGCCAGGAAAGCTTTCTTT. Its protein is CASSLWWGPQARKAFF.

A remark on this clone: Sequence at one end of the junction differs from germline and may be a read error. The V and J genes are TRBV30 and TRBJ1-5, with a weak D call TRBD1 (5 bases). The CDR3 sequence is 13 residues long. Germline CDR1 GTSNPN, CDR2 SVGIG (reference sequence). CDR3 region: CAWSGTGNQSQHF. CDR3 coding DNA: TGTGCCTGGAGTGGAACAGGCAATCAGTCCCAGCATTTT.

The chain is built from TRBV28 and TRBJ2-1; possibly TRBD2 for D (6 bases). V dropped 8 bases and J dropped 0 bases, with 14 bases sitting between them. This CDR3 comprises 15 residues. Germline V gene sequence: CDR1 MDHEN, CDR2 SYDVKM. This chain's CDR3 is CASGGLQDSYNEQFF. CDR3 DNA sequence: TGTGCCAGCGGGGGACTCCAGGACTCCTACAATGAGCAGTTCTTC. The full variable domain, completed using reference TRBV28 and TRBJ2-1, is DVKVTQSSRYLVKRTGEKVFLECVQDMDHENMFWYRQDPGLGLRLIYFSYDVKMKEKGDIPEGYSVSREKKERFSLILESASTNQTSMYLCASGGLQDSYNEQFFGPGTRLTVL.

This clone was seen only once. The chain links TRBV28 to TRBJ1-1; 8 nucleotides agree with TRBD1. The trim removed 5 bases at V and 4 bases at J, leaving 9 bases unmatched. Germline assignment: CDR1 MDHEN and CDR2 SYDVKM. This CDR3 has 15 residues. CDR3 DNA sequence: TGTGCCAGCAGTCCCCCAGGGGGCGGGAGCACTGAAGCTTTCTTT. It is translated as CASSPPGGGSTEAFF.

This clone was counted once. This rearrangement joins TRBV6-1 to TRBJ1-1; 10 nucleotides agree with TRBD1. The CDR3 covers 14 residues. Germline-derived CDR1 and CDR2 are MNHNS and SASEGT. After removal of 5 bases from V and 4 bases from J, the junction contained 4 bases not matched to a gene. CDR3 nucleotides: TGTGCCAGCAGTTCGGGACAGGGGAGCACTGAAGCTTTCTTT. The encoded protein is CASSSGQGSTEAFF.

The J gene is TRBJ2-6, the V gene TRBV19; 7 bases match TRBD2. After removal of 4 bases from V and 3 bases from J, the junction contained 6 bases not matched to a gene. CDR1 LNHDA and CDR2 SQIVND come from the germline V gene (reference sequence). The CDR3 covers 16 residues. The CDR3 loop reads CASSTGGRDGANVLTF. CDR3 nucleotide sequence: TGTGCCAGTAGTACCGGGGGGAGGGATGGGGCCAACGTCCTGACTTTC.

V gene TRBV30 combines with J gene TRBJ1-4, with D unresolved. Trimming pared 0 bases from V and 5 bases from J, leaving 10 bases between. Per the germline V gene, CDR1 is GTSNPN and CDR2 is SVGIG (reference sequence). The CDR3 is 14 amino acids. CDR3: CAWSVMRVNEKLFF. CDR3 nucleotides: TGTGCCTGGAGTGTGATGAGGGTAAATGAAAAACTGTTTTTT.

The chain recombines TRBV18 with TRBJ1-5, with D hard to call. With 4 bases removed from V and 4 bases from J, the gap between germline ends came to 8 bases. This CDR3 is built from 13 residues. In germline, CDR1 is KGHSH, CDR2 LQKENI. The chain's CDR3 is CASSLTDNQPQHF. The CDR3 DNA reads TGTGCCAGCTCACTTACAGATAATCAGCCCCAGCATTTT. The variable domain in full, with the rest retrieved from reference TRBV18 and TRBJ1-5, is NAGVMQNPRHLVRRRGQEARLRCSPMKGHSHVYWYRQLPEEGLKFMVYLQKENIIDESGMPKERFSAEFPKEGPSILRIQQVVRGDSAAYFCASSLTDNQPQHFGDGTRLSIL.

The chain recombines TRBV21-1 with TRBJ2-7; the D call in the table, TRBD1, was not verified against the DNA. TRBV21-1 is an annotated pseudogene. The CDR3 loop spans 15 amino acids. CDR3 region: CASSKLQGWTAEQYF. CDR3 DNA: TGTGCCAGCAGCAAACTACAGGGGTGGACAGCCGAGCAGTACTTC.

This chain's CDR3 is CASSVRGNEDTIYF. DNA of the CDR3: TGTGCCAGCAGTGTCAGGGGAAATGAGGACACCATATATTTT. The chain recombines TRBV6-1 with TRBJ1-3, with D perhaps TRBD1 (6 bases). CDR3 length: 14 amino acids. V dropped 4 bases and J dropped 8 bases, with 15 bases sitting between them. Germline CDR1 MNHNS, CDR2 SASEGT.

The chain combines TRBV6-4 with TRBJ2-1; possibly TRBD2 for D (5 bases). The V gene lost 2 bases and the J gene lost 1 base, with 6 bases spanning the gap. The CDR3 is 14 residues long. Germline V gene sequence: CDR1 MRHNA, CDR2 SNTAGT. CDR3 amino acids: CASSDGRSYNEQFF. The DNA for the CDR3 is TGTGCCAGCAGTGACGGGAGATCCTACAATGAGCAGTTCTTC.

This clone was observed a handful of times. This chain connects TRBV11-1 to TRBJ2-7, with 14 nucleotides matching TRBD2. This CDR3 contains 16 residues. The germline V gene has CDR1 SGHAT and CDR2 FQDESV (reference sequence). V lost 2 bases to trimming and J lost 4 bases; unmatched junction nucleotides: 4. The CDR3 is CASSLTGTSGSYEQYF. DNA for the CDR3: TGTGCCAGCAGCTTAACCGGGACTAGCGGGAGTTACGAGCAGTACTTC.

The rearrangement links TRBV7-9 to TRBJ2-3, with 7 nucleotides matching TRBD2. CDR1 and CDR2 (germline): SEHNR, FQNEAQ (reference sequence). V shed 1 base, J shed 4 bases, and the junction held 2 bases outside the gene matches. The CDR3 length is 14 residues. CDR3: CASSLVAGSDTQYF. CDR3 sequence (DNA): TGTGCCAGCAGCTTAGTAGCGGGCTCAGATACGCAGTATTTT.

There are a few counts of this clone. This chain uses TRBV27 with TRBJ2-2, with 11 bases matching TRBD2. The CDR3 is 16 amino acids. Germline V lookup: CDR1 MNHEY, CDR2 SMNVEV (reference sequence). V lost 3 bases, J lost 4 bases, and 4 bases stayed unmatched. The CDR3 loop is CASSFSGRVPTGELFF. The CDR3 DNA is TGTGCCAGCAGTTTTAGCGGGAGGGTCCCCACCGGGGAGCTGTTTTTT.

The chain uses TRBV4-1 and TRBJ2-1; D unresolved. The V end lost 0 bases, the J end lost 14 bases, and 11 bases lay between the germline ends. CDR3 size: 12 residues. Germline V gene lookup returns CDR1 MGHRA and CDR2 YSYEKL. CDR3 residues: CASSQDPSVKFF. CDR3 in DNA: TGCGCCAGCAGCCAAGATCCCAGCGTCAAGTTCTTC.

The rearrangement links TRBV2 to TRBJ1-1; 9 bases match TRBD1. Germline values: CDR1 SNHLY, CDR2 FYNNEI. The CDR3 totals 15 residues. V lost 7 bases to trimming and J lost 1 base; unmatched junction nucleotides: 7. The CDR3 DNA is TGTGCCAGCATTGACAGGGGGGCCCCGAACACTGAAGCTTTCTTT. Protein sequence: CASIDRGAPNTEAFF.

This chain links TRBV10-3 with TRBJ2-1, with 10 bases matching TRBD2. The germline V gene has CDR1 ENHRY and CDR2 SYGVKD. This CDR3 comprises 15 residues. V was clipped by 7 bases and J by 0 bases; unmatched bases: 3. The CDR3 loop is CAIMASGSSYNEQFF. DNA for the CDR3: TGTGCCATCATGGCTAGCGGGAGCTCCTACAATGAGCAGTTCTTC.

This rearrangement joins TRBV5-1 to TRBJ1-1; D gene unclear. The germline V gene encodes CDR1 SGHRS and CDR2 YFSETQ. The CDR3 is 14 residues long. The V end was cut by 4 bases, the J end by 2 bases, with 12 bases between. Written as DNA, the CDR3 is TGCGCCAGCAGCCTGACTGATACTAACACTGAAGCTTTCTTT. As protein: CASSLTDTNTEAFF.

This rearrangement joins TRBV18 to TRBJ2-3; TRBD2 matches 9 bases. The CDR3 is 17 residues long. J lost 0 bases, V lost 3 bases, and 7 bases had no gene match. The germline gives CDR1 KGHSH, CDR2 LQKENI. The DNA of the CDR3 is TGTGCCAGCTCACCGGATTATAGCGGGAGTAGCACAGATACGCAGTATTTT. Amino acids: CASSPDYSGSSTDTQYF.

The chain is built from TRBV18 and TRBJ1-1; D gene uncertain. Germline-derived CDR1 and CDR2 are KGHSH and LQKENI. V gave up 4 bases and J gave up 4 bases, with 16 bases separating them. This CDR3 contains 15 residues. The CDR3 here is CASSLLKGEGTEAFF. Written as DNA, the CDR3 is TGTGCCAGCTCACTCCTGAAGGGCGAGGGCACTGAAGCTTTCTTT.

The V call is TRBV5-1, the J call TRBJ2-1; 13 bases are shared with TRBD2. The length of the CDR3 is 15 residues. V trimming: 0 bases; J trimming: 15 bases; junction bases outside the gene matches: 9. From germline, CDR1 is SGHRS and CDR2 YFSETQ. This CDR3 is CASSLDTSGRAGAFF. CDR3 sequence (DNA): TGCGCCAGCAGCTTGGATACTAGCGGGAGGGCCGGTGCGTTCTTC.

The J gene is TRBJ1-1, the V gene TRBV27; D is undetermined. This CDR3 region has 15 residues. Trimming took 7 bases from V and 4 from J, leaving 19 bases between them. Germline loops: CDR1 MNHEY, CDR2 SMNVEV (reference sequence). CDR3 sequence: CASNALVGPGTEAFF. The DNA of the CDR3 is TGTGCCAGCAATGCCTTGGTGGGTCCGGGCACTGAAGCTTTCTTT.

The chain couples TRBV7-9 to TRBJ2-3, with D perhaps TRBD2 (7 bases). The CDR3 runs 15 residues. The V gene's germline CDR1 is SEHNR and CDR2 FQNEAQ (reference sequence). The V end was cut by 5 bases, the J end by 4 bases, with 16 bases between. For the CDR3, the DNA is TGTGCCAGCAGCCGGGGCGGGGGCAGCGCAGATACGCAGTATTTT. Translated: CASSRGGGSADTQYF. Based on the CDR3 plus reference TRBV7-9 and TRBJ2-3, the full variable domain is DTGVSQNPRHKITKRGQNVTFRCDPISEHNRLYWYRQTLGQGPEFLTYFQNEAQLEKSRLLSDRFSAERPKGSFSTLEIQRTEQGDSAMYLCASSRGGGSADTQYFGPGTRLTVL.

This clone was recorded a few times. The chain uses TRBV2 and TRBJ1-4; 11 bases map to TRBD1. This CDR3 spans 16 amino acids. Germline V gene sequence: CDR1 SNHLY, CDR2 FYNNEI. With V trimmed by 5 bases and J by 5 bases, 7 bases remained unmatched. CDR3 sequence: CASSTDRGPWNEKLFF. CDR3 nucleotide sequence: TGTGCCAGCAGTACGGACAGGGGGCCATGGAATGAAAAACTGTTTTTT.

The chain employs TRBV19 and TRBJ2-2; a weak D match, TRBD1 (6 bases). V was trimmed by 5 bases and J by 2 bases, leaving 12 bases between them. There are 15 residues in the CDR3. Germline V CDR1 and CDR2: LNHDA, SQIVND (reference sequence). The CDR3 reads CASSYRAVNTGELFF. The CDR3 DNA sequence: TGTGCCAGTAGTTACAGGGCCGTTAACACCGGGGAGCTGTTTTTT.

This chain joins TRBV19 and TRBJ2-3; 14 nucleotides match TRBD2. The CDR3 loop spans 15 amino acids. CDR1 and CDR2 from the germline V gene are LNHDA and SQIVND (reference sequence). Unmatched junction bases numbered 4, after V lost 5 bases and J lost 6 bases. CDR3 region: CASSPGLAGADTQYF. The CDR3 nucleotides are TGTGCCAGTAGTCCGGGACTAGCGGGAGCGGATACGCAGTATTTT.